The rows below give T cell receptor beta chains drawn from one sample of a study of graft-versus-host responses after intestinal transplantation. Some clones are missing from TCRdb's copy, which holds only in-frame ones; the method was immunoSEQ multiplex PCR. The data hold about 90,000 clones, with about 91% observed a single time. The antigens of these receptors remain unknown. This specimen was unstimulated CD8+ T cells sorted from spleen or lymph node cells, taken before intestinal transplant. The receptor source for this set is a human donor who received an intestinal transplant. Each CDR3 is given with its conserved first and last residue. The D gene is left open where the match is weak.

j_call,v_call,d_call,cdr3_aa,cdr3_nt
TRBJ1-1,TRBV6-1,-,CASGLGVNTEAFF,TGTGCCAGCGGATTAGGGGTGAACACTGAAGCTTTCTTT
TRBJ2-2,TRBV4-1,-,CASSHSRYDGELFF,TGCGCCAGCAGCCATAGCCGGTACGACGGGGAGCTGTTTTTT
TRBJ1-2,TRBV16,-,CASSQRLANYGYTF,TGTGCCAGCAGCCAACGGTTAGCTAACTATGGCTACACCTTC
TRBJ2-1,TRBV18,-,CASSPKSNPYNEQFF,TGTGCCAGCTCACCGAAGTCTAACCCCTACAATGAGCAGTTCTTC
TRBJ2-1,TRBV30,TRBD2,CAWSLGLAGAGGQFF,TGTGCCTGGAGTCTGGGACTAGCGGGAGCCGGGGGGCAGTTCTTC
TRBJ1-1,TRBV2,-,CASSDLIRDQTTGAFF,TGTGCCAGCAGTGATCTCATCCGTGACCAAACGACGGGAGCTTTCTTT
TRBJ1-6,TRBV14,-,CASSQGRFGEGFNSPLHF,TGTGCCAGCAGCCAAGGGAGGTTTGGTGAGGGTTTCAATTCACCCCTCCACTTT
TRBJ1-1,TRBV27,-,CASSSGIYTEAFF,TGTGCCAGCAGTTCGGGGATTTACACTGAAGCTTTCTTT
TRBJ2-7,TRBV18,TRBD1,CASSPNPTGTQHEQYF,TGTGCCAGCTCACCAAATCCGACAGGGACCCAGCACGAGCAGTACTTC
TRBJ2-5,TRBV7-8,-,CASSLVAGSETQYF,TGTGCCAGCAGCTTAGTCGCGGGATCGGAGACCCAGTACTTC
TRBJ2-1,TRBV11-1,-,CASSSRWQGPYNEQFF,TGTGCCAGCAGCTCGAGGTGGCAGGGGCCCTACAATGAGCAGTTCTTC
TRBJ1-2,TRBV4-3,-,CASSQESEGRSTYGYTF,TGCGCCAGCAGCCAAGAGTCGGAGGGGCGATCAACCTATGGCTACACCTTC
TRBJ1-1,TRBV2,-,CAWITGGDTEAFF,TGTGCCTGGATTACGGGGGGGGACACTGAAGCTTTCTTT
TRBJ2-1,TRBV11-3,-,CASSPRSSATYNEQFF,TGTGCCAGCAGCCCCAGGAGTAGCGCAACCTACAATGAGCAGTTCTTC
TRBJ2-5,TRBV4-3,TRBD2,CASSQDLAGGGETQYF,TGCGCCAGCAGCCAAGATCTAGCGGGGGGCGGGGAGACCCAGTACTTC
TRBJ2-1,TRBV28,TRBD1,CASSLGQEIYNEQFF,TGTGCCAGCAGCTTAGGACAGGAGATCTACAATGAGCAGTTCTTC